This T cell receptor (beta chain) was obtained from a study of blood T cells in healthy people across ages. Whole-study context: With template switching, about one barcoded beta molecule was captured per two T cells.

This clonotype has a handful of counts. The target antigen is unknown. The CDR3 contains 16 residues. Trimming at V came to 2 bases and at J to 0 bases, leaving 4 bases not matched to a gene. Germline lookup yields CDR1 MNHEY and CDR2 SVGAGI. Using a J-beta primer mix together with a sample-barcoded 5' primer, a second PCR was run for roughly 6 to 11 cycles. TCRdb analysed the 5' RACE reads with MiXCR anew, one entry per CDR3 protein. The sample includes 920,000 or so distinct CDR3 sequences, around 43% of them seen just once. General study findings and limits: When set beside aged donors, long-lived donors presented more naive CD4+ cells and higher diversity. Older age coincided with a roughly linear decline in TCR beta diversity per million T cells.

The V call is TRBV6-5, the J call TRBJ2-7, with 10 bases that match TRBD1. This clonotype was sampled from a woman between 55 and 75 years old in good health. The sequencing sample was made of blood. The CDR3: CASSYTGTGVSYEQYF. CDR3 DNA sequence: TGTGCCAGCAGTTACACCGGGACAGGGGTCTCCTACGAGCAGTACTTC.